This paragraph reports one T cell receptor beta chain. Its cognate antigen is unknown. A single record per CDR3 protein comes from TCRdb applying MiXCR to the 5' RACE reads. The sample carries roughly 450,000 distinct CDR3 sequences, about 20% recorded once. V trimming: 0 bases; J trimming: 3 bases; junction bases outside the gene matches: 8. Per germline, CDR1 MNHEY and CDR2 SVGAGI. This CDR3 has 18 residues. The sample belongs to a study of T-cell memory formation after mild COVID-19. Findings and caveats of the study: Clones that got smaller from day 15 to 85 had even CD4/CD8, while clones growing later tipped toward CD4+.

The rearrangement links TRBV6-5 to TRBJ2-1; 10 bases match TRBD2. This TCR was recovered from an adult woman who had mild COVID-19 (a few samples of this study predate the infection). Cell type and time point are not known. The sample comprised PBMCs or a T cell subset sorted from them (not recorded which). The CDR3 nucleotides read TGTGCCAGCAGTTACTCGCGGTCTAGCGGGGGTTTCTACAATGAGCAGTTCTTC. This translates into CASSYSRSSGGFYNEQFF.